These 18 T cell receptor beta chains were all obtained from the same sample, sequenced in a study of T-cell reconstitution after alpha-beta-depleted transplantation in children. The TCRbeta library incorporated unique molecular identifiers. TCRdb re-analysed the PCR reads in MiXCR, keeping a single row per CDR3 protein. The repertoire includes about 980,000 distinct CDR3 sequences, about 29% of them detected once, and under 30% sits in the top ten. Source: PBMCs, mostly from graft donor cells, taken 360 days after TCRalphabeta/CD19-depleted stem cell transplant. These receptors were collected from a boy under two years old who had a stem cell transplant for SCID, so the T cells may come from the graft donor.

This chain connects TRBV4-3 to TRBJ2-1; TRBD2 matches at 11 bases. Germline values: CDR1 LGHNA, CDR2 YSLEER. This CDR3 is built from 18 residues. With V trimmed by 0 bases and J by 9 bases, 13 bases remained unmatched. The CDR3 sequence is CASSQDPTSGGTWGEQFF. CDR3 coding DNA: TGCGCCAGCAGCCAAGATCCAACTAGCGGGGGAACCTGGGGTGAGCAGTTCTTC.

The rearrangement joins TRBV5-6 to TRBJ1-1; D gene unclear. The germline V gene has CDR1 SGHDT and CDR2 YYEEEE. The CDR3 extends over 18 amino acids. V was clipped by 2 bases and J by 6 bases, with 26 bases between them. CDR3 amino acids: CASSFDFRVGRPGPEAFF. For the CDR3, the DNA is TGTGCCAGCAGCTTCGATTTTCGGGTAGGCCGCCCGGGCCCTGAAGCTTTCTTT.

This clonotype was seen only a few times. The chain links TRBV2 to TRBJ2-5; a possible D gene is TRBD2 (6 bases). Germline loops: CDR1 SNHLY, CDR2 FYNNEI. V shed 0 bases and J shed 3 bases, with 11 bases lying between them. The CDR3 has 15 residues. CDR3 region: CASSEAWRGKETQYF. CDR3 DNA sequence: TGTGCCAGCAGTGAAGCGTGGCGGGGAAAAGAGACCCAGTACTTC. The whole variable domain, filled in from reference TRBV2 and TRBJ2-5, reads EPEVTQTPSHQVTQMGQEVILRCVPISNHLYFYWYRQILGQKVEFLVSFYNNEISEKSEIFDDQFSVERPDGSNFTLKIRSTKLEDSAMYFCASSEAWRGKETQYFGPGTRLLVL.

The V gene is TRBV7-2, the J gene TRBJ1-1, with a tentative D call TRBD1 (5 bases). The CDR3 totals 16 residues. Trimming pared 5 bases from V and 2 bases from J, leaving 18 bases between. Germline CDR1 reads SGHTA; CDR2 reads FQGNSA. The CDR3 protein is CASSRYLDRGNTEAFF. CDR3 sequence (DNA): TGTGCCAGCAGCCGATACCTAGACCGGGGCAACACTGAAGCTTTCTTT.

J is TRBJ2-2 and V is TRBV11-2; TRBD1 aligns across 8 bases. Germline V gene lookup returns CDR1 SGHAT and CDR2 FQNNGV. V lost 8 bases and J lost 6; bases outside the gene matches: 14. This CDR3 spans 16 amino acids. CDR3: CASSRLRGLPPGELFF. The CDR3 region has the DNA TGTGCCAGCTCCCGTCTCAGGGGGCTCCCCCCCGGGGAGCTGTTTTTT. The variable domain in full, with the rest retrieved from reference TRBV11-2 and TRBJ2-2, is EAGVAQSPRYKIIEKRQSVAFWCNPISGHATLYWYQQILGQGPKLLIQFQNNGVVDDSQLPKDRFSAERLKGVDSTLKIQPAKLEDSAVYLCASSRLRGLPPGELFFGEGSRLTVL.

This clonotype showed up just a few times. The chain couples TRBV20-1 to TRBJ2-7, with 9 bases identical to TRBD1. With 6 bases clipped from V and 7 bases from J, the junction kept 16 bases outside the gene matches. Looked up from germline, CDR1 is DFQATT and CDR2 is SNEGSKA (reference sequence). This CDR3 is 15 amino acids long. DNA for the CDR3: TGCAGTGCAGCCCCTCCGGGGACAGGGTCTCGAGAGCAGTACTTC. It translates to CSAAPPGTGSREQYF.

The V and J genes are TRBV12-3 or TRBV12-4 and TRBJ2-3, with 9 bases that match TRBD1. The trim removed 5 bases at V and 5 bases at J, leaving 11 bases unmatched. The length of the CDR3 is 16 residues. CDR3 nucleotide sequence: TGTGCCAGCAGTGCGGGAACAGGGGGCTGGGGAGATACGCAGTATTTT. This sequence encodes CASSAGTGGWGDTQYF.

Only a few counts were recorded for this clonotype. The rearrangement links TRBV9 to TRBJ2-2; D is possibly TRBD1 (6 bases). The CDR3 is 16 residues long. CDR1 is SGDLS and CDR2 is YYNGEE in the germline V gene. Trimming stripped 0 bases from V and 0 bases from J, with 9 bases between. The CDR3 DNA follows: TGTGCCAGCAGCGTAGTAGCAGGGGCGAACACCGGGGAGCTGTTTTTT. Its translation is CASSVVAGANTGELFF.

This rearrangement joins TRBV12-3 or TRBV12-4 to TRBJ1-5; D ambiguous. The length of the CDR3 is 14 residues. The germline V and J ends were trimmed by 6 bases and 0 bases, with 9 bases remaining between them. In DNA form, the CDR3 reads TGTGCCAGCAGGGACGTAAATAGCAATCAGCCCCAGCATTTT. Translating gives CASRDVNSNQPQHF.

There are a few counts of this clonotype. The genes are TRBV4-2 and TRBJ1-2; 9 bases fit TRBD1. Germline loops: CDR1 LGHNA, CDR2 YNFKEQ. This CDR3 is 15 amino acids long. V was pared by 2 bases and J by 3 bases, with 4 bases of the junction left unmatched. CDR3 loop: CASSQSTGGHYGYTF. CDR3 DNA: TGTGCCAGCAGCCAATCGACAGGGGGACACTATGGCTACACCTTC.

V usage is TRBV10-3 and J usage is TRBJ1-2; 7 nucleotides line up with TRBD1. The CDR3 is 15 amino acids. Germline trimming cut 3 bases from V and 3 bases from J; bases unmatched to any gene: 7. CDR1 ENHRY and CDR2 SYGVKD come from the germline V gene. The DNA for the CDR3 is TGTGCCATCAGTGACCCCGACAGGGCAGACTATGGCTACACCTTC. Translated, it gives CAISDPDRADYGYTF.

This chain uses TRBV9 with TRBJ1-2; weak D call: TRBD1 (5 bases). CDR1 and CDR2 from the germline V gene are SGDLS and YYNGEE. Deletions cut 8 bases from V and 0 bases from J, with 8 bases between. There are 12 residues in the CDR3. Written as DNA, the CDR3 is TGTGCCAGTGGGGGGACTAACTATGGCTACACCTTC. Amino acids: CASGGTNYGYTF.

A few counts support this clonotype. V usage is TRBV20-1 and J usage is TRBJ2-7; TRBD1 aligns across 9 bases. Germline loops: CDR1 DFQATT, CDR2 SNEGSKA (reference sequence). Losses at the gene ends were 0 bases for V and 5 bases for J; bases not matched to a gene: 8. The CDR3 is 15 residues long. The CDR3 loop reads CSARDPGTGSNEQYF. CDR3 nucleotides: TGCAGTGCTAGAGATCCGGGGACAGGGTCCAACGAGCAGTACTTC.

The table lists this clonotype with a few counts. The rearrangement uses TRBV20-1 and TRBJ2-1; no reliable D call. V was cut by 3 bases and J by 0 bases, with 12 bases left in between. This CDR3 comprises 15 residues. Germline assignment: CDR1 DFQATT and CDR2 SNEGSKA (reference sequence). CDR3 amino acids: CSARPYSSSYNEQFF. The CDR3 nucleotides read TGCAGTGCTAGGCCATACTCCTCCTCCTACAATGAGCAGTTCTTC.

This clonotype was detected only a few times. The CDR3 bases are TGTGCCAGCAAAGGACGAAACACCGGGGAGCTGTTTTTT. It codes for CASKGRNTGELFF. The V call is TRBV6-2 or TRBV6-3, the J call TRBJ2-2; D call uncertain. Germline CDR1 MNHEY, CDR2 SVGEGT. The CDR3 spans 13 residues. Trimming removed 7 bases from V and 2 bases from J, with 8 bases in between.

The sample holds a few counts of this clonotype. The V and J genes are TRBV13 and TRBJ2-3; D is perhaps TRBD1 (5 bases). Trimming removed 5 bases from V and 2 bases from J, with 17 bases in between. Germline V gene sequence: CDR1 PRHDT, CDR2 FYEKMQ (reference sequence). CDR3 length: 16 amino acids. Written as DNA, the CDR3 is TGTGCCAGCAGCACCTTTTGGGGCGCTACCACAGATACGCAGTATTTT. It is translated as CASSTFWGATTDTQYF.

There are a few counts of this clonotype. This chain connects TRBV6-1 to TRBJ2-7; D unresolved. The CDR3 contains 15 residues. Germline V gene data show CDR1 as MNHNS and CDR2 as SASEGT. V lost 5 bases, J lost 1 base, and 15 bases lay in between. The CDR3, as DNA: TGTGCCAGCAGTAAACCCGGACGGTCATCCTACGAGCAGTACTTC. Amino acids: CASSKPGRSSYEQYF.

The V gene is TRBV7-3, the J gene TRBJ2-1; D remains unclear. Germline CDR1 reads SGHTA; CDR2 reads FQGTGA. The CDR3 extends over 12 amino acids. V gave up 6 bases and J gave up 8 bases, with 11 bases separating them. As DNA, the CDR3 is TGTGCCAGCAGTCTTAGTCCTTATGAGCAGTTCTTC. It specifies CASSLSPYEQFF.